This T cell receptor beta chain was identified during a study of T cell clones after liver transplantation. CDR3 length equals 15 residues. Germline V CDR1 and CDR2: KGHSH, LQKENI. V was trimmed by 2 bases and J by 0 bases, leaving 11 bases between them. The protocol was immunoSEQ multiplex PCR, while the TCRdb copy is restricted to in-frame clones and leaves out a portion. Seen here are about 80,000 clones, roughly 85% observed once, and the top ten hold 0.4% to 0.6%. The sample consisted of CD4+ T cells from blood, taken 46 months after liver transplant. This rearrangement joins TRBV18 to TRBJ2-7; no clear D. The sequence was collected from a human patient who received a liver transplant. Part of the T cell pool may stem from the graft donor. The CDR3, as DNA: TGTGCCAGCTCACCAATTATGCCAAGCTCCTACGAGCAGTACTTC. Its protein product is CASSPIMPSSYEQYF.